This TCR beta chain was sequenced for a study of graft-versus-host responses after intestinal transplantation. Study-wide context: After anti-thymocyte globulin induction, recipients took tacrolimus and steroids for around 3 years.

In its sample, this clone was seen a few times. Upon completion of the reaction, proliferating CFSE-low responders, both CD3+CD4+ and CD3+CD8+, were sorted. General study findings and limits: GvH clones were found in recipient marrow; some appeared first in ileum or blood.

Produced via immunoSEQ multiplex PCR; TCRdb's table is partial and in-frame only. The data contain 12,000 to 15,000 clones, 30% to 35% of them singletons. The V gene's germline CDR1 is SGDLS and CDR2 YYNGEE. CDR3 size: 17 residues. The V end lost 0 bases, the J end lost 2 bases, and 15 bases lay between the germline ends. This receptor was taken from a human patient who received an intestinal transplant. The starting material was alloreactive CD4+ T cells from a mixed lymphocyte reaction culture, obtained before intestinal transplant. Sample subset: CFSE-low proliferating T cells sorted from roughly 6-day pre-transplant mixed lymphocyte reaction (GvH or HvG direction). The rearrangement links TRBV9 to TRBJ1-3; tentatively, D is TRBD1 (6 bases). As DNA, the CDR3 is TGTGCCAGCAGCGTAGCGAGTCAGGGGATTACTGGAAACACCATATATTTT. Amino acids: CASSVASQGITGNTIYF.